These 20 T cell receptor beta chains were sequenced from one sample in a study of technical replicates of blood from a handful of donors. The assay was immunoSEQ multiplex PCR, and TCRdb's table has in-frame clones only and misses some. The sample records about 100,000 clones, 96% being singletons. The material sequenced was T cells isolated from PBMCs. These receptors originate from a human donor in good health.

CDR3 nucleotide sequence: TGTGCCAGTAGTCCGCTGGGGGCCGGCGAAAAACTGTTTTTT. This sequence encodes CASSPLGAGEKLFF. The chain links TRBV19 to TRBJ1-4, with D possibly being TRBD1 (6 bases). CDR3 length equals 14 residues. V lost 5 bases and J 8 bases, leaving 15 bases between the germline ends. Germline V gene sequence: CDR1 LNHDA, CDR2 SQIVND (reference sequence). The full variable domain, in which reference TRBV19 and TRBJ1-4 provide the parts outside the CDR3, is DGGITQSPKYLFRKEGQNVTLSCEQNLNHDAMYWYRQDPGQGLRLIYYSQIVNDFQKGDIAEGYSVSREKKESFPLTVTSAQKNPTAFYLCASSPLGAGEKLFFGSGTQLSVL.

This clone was seen just once. V is TRBV29-1 and J is TRBJ2-1, with 10 bases matching TRBD2. J gave up 9 bases and V 8 bases, and 7 bases lay outside the gene matches. The CDR3 length is 12 residues. Germline assignment: CDR1 SQVTM and CDR2 ANQGSEA. CDR3 nucleotide sequence: TGCAGCCTATGGGCTAGCGGGAGTGAGCAGTTCTTC. This codes for CSLWASGSEQFF.

This clone was detected a few times. The chain joins TRBV25-1 to TRBJ2-2; D uncertain. This CDR3 spans 13 amino acids. The V gene lost 6 bases and the J gene lost 2 bases, with 7 bases spanning the gap. Germline V lookup: CDR1 MGHDK, CDR2 SYGVNS. The CDR3 spells CASSGLNTGELFF. The CDR3 region has the DNA TGTGCCAGCAGCGGTTTAAACACCGGGGAGCTGTTTTTT.

The V gene is TRBV4-1, the J gene TRBJ1-4; D perhaps matches TRBD1 (6 bases). Per the germline V gene, CDR1 is MGHRA and CDR2 is YSYEKL. There are 19 residues in the CDR3. Trimming cost V 2 bases and J 2 bases, with 21 bases left between them. The CDR3 loop reads CASSQTWDTLGGTNEKLFF. Written as DNA, the CDR3 is TGCGCCAGCAGCCAAACCTGGGACACCTTGGGGGGGACTAATGAAAAACTGTTTTTT.

This clone has a single count. V gene TRBV5-1 combines with J gene TRBJ2-2; a weak D match, TRBD1 (5 bases). Per the germline V gene, CDR1 is SGHRS and CDR2 is YFSETQ. This CDR3 is 15 amino acids long. V shed 2 bases and J shed 2 bases, with 10 bases lying between them. In nucleotides, the CDR3 is TGCGCCAGCAGCTTAGAGACAGATAACACCGGGGAGCTGTTTTTT. It specifies CASSLETDNTGELFF.

The rearrangement links TRBV27 to TRBJ2-6; D may be TRBD1 (6 bases). Looked up from germline, CDR1 is MNHEY and CDR2 is SMNVEV (reference sequence). V shed 4 bases and J shed 1 base, with 8 bases lying between them. This CDR3 spans 15 amino acids. The CDR3 region is CASSSQGSGANVLTF. The CDR3 bases are TGTGCCAGCAGTTCCCAGGGGTCTGGGGCCAACGTCCTGACTTTC.

In this sample, this clone turned up once. The chain employs TRBV7-8 and TRBJ2-6; D not resolved. V gave up 5 bases and J gave up 1 base, with 9 bases separating them. The CDR3 consists of 15 residues. Germline CDR1 is SGHVS and CDR2 is FQNEAQ. CDR3 bases: TGTGCCAGCAGCGCCCACAATTCTGGGGCCAACGTCCTGACTTTC. It specifies CASSAHNSGANVLTF.

For the CDR3, the DNA is TGTGCCAGCAGTGAAGGGGGGGGTATTCTAGACCTCTACAATGAGCAGTTCTTC. Translated: CASSEGGGILDLYNEQFF. This chain joins TRBV2 and TRBJ2-1; 7 bases line up with TRBD2. The trim removed 1 base at V and 3 bases at J, leaving 12 bases unmatched. CDR3 length equals 18 residues. Germline V lookup: CDR1 SNHLY, CDR2 FYNNEI.

The chain employs TRBV6-4 and TRBJ1-6; D may be TRBD1 (6 bases). Trimming removed 3 bases at V and 9 bases at J, with 9 bases between. Germline V gene data show CDR1 as MRHNA and CDR2 as SNTAGT. This CDR3 is built from 13 residues. The CDR3 DNA reads TGTGCCAGCAGTGAGGGGGCAGGTTCACCCCTCCACTTT. Residues: CASSEGAGSPLHF.

The chain employs TRBV5-1 and TRBJ2-1; 10 bases map to TRBD1. Germline lookup yields CDR1 SGHRS and CDR2 YFSETQ. V was clipped by 0 bases and J by 5 bases; unmatched bases: 2. The CDR3 covers 15 residues. DNA for the CDR3: TGCGCCAGCAGCTTGGCCGGACAGGGGGACAATGAGCAGTTCTTC. Translating gives CASSLAGQGDNEQFF. The complete variable domain, with remaining parts taken from reference TRBV5-1 and TRBJ2-1, reads KAGVTQTPRYLIKTRGQQVTLSCSPISGHRSVSWYQQTPGQGLQFLFEYFSETQRNKGNFPGRFSGRQFSNSRSEMNVSTLELGDSALYLCASSLAGQGDNEQFFGPGTRLTVL.

This chain connects TRBV7-2 to TRBJ1-3; D is undetermined. Trimming removed 2 bases from V and 0 bases from J, with 5 bases in between. From germline, CDR1 is SGHTA and CDR2 FQGNSA. The CDR3 is 14 amino acids. CDR3 sequence (DNA): TGTGCCAGCAGCTTATCTGTCTCTGGAAACACCATATATTTT. This translates into CASSLSVSGNTIYF.

This sequence joins TRBV28 and TRBJ2-7, with TRBD2 matching 8 bases. The germline CDR1 and CDR2 sequences are MDHEN and SYDVKM. The CDR3 has 14 residues. Trimming removed 5 bases from V and 3 bases from J; junction bases left unmatched: 6. In nucleotides, the CDR3 is TGTGCCAGCAGTCATAGCGGGGAGATCTACGAGCAGTACTTC. Protein sequence: CASSHSGEIYEQYF.

This rearrangement joins TRBV25-1 to TRBJ2-3; 10 positions agree with TRBD1. Losses at the gene ends were 7 bases for V and 4 bases for J; bases not matched to a gene: 8. There are 15 residues in the CDR3. CDR1 and CDR2 (germline): MGHDK, SYGVNS. The CDR3 protein is CASTSGDRGSDTQYF. In DNA, the CDR3 is TGTGCCAGCACAAGCGGGGACAGGGGTTCAGATACGCAGTATTTT.

V and J are TRBV9 and TRBJ2-1; TRBD1 matches at 10 bases. CDR3 length: 16 residues. Germline CDR1 is SGDLS and CDR2 is YYNGEE. V shed 4 bases, J shed 8 bases, and the junction held 12 bases outside the gene matches. The CDR3 nucleotides read TGTGCCAGCAGCTCAGCCGGGACAGGGGCCGCCGATGAGCAGTTCTTC. This codes for CASSSAGTGAADEQFF.

The chain is built from TRBV29-1 and TRBJ1-3; possibly TRBD1 for D (5 bases). CDR3 length: 13 amino acids. Germline CDR1 is SQVTM and CDR2 is ANQGSEA. The germline V and J ends were trimmed by 6 bases and 0 bases, with 9 bases remaining between them. The CDR3 DNA is TGCAGCGTCACGACAGTCTCTGGAAACACCATATATTTT. Its translation is CSVTTVSGNTIYF.

The chain joins TRBV6-5 to TRBJ2-7, with D perhaps TRBD2 (5 bases). Trimming removed 5 bases from V and 3 bases from J, with 14 bases in between. The germline V gene has CDR1 MNHEY and CDR2 SVGAGI. The CDR3 sequence is 14 residues long. In DNA, the CDR3 is TGTGCCAGCAGTCCCCTGGGAGCACTCTACGAGCAGTACTTC. This codes for CASSPLGALYEQYF.

The chain links TRBV7-9 to TRBJ1-1; 7 nucleotides agree with TRBD1. Germline V gene lookup returns CDR1 SEHNR and CDR2 FQNEAQ (reference sequence). Trimming at V came to 5 bases and at J to 6 bases, leaving 9 bases not matched to a gene. This CDR3 comprises 14 residues. The CDR3 DNA reads as TGTGCCAGCAGCAGACAGGGTTCGATCTCTGAAGCTTTCTTT. Its protein is CASSRQGSISEAFF.

This clone was detected only a few times. The chain links TRBV2 to TRBJ1-5; TRBD1 matches at 8 bases. The CDR3 length is 17 residues. CDR1 SNHLY and CDR2 FYNNEI come from the germline V gene. With V trimmed by 7 bases and J by 2 bases, 13 bases remained unmatched. The CDR3 spells CASISRGLRGGNQPQHF. The CDR3 DNA follows: TGTGCCAGCATTAGCAGGGGGCTGAGAGGTGGCAATCAGCCCCAGCATTTT. The full variable domain, in which reference TRBV2 and TRBJ1-5 provide the parts outside the CDR3, is EPEVTQTPSHQVTQMGQEVILRCVPISNHLYFYWYRQILGQKVEFLVSFYNNEISEKSEIFDDQFSVERPDGSNFTLKIRSTKLEDSAMYFCASISRGLRGGNQPQHFGDGTRLSIL.

The chain combines TRBV4-2 with TRBJ2-5; 9 bases are shared with TRBD2. Germline V gives CDR1 LGHNA, CDR2 YNFKEQ. This CDR3 has 16 residues. V gave up 0 bases and J gave up 5 bases; unmatched junction bases: 7. DNA of the CDR3: TGTGCCAGCAGCCAAGATGAAGGGCTAGCGGGGGAGACCCAGTACTTC. It yields the protein CASSQDEGLAGETQYF.

The sample holds one count of this clone. The rearrangement uses TRBV5-1 and TRBJ2-2; D may be TRBD1 (5 bases). Germline CDR1 reads SGHRS; CDR2 reads YFSETQ. Trimming removed 4 bases from V and 1 base from J, with 11 bases in between. The CDR3 sequence is 15 residues long. The CDR3 region is CASSMTTGNTGELFF. The CDR3 region has the DNA TGCGCCAGCAGCATGACAACAGGGAACACCGGGGAGCTGTTTTTT.